Each of the 17 T cell receptor beta chains below was sequenced from the same sample in a study of blood T cell repertoires in COVID-19. TCRdb's copy holds only in-frame clones and misses some; the assay was immunoSEQ multiplex PCR. The sample includes under 250,000 clones, 81% of them seen just once. The specimen was peripheral blood. These receptors came from a woman of 80 years or more with acute or convalescent COVID-19.

This chain joins TRBV10-1 and TRBJ2-2, with TRBD2 matching over 9 bases. The V and J ends lost 0 bases and 1 base, in that order; junction bases with no gene match: 12. Germline CDR1 is WNHNN and CDR2 is SYGVQD (reference sequence). This CDR3 is built from 20 residues. CDR3 region: CASSESHSGGGALNTGELFF. CDR3 bases: TGCGCCAGCAGTGAGTCTCATAGTGGCGGGGGGGCCTTGAACACCGGGGAGCTGTTTTTT.

V usage is TRBV11-1 and J usage is TRBJ2-3, with D possibly TRBD1 on 6 matching bases. The V end lost 3 bases, the J end lost 0 bases, and 13 bases lay between the germline ends. This CDR3 region has 16 residues. From germline, CDR1 is SGHAT and CDR2 FQDESV (reference sequence). In nucleotides, the CDR3 is TGTGCCAGCAGCTTTGCTCGGACAGAGAGCACAGATACGCAGTATTTT. Translation: CASSFARTESTDTQYF.

This clone appeared a single time. This chain links TRBV19 with TRBJ2-3; 8 positions match TRBD1. The V and J ends lost 5 bases and 1 base, in that order; junction bases with no gene match: 5. There are 15 residues in the CDR3. The germline V gene encodes CDR1 LNHDA and CDR2 SQIVND (reference sequence). The CDR3 region is CASSQGAGGTDTQYF. The DNA for the CDR3 is TGTGCCAGTAGTCAGGGGGCAGGGGGCACAGATACGCAGTATTTT.

The gene calls are TRBV30 and TRBJ1-1, with D possibly matching TRBD1 (5 bases). The germline V and J ends were trimmed by 1 base and 1 base, with 7 bases remaining between them. This CDR3 has 13 amino acids. Germline V lookup: CDR1 GTSNPN, CDR2 SVGIG (reference sequence). In DNA form, the CDR3 reads TGTGCCTGGAGTGGTACAGGGAACACTGAAGCTTTCTTT. It codes for CAWSGTGNTEAFF.

V usage is TRBV5-1 and J usage is TRBJ2-2, with 10 nucleotides matching TRBD1. V was clipped by 0 bases and J by 6 bases; unmatched bases: 5. The CDR3 consists of 16 residues. Germline CDR1 and CDR2: SGHRS and YFSETQ. CDR3 nucleotides: TGCGCCAGCAGCTTGGTCGGACAGGGGGTAGCCGGGGAGCTGTTTTTT. As protein: CASSLVGQGVAGELFF.

CDR3 residues: CASAQGYAGGYTF. The CDR3 DNA reads TGTGCCAGCGCCCAGGGGTATGCGGGCGGCTACACCTTC. V is TRBV27 and J is TRBJ1-2; D is possibly TRBD1 (6 bases). Germline loops: CDR1 MNHEY, CDR2 SMNVEV (reference sequence). The CDR3 sequence is 13 residues long. V shed 8 bases and J shed 8 bases, with 18 bases lying between them.

This chain joins TRBV12-5 and TRBJ2-3; D unresolved. The germline V and J ends were trimmed by 2 bases and 0 bases, with 9 bases remaining between them. This CDR3 is 15 amino acids long. Germline V gene sequence: CDR1 LGHNT, CDR2 FRNRAP. The CDR3 DNA reads as TGTGCTAGTGGTTTGCCTCGGGTTAGCACAGATACGCAGTATTTT. As protein: CASGLPRVSTDTQYF.

This clone was found a few times. The chain is built from TRBV18 and TRBJ2-6; D call uncertain. V was trimmed by 6 bases and J by 0 bases, leaving 12 bases between them. In germline, CDR1 is KGHSH, CDR2 LQKENI. This CDR3 has 16 amino acids. As DNA, the CDR3 is TGTGCCAGCTCTCAGGCCCAATCCTCTGGGGCCAACGTCCTGACTTTC. Translation gives CASSQAQSSGANVLTF.

V is TRBV4-1 and J is TRBJ1-5; 12 nucleotides align to TRBD1. This CDR3 is 15 amino acids long. CDR1 is MGHRA and CDR2 is YSYEKL in the germline V gene. J lost 5 bases, V lost 4 bases, and 3 bases had no gene match. The CDR3 DNA is TGCGCCAGCAGCCCGGGACAGGGGGCTTATCAGCCCCAGCATTTT. This codes for CASSPGQGAYQPQHF.

This clone was counted a single time. The sample carries other DNA sequences with the same CDR3. The CDR3 reads CAWSRAYEQYF. For the CDR3, the DNA is TGTGCCTGGTCGAGGGCCTACGAGCAGTACTTC. The chain uses TRBV30 and TRBJ2-7; TRBD2 might be the D (5 bases). Germline lookup yields CDR1 GTSNPN and CDR2 SVGIG (reference sequence). Trimming left V 5 bases short and J 2 bases short, with 7 bases between. CDR3 length equals 11 residues.

The rearrangement uses TRBV6-4 and TRBJ2-2; 9 nucleotides agree with TRBD2. CDR1 is MRHNA, CDR2 SNTAGT, per germline. Losses at the gene ends were 7 bases for V and 2 bases for J; bases not matched to a gene: 8. The CDR3 is 16 amino acids. The CDR3 loop reads CASKVLAGTNTGELFF. For the CDR3, the DNA is TGTGCCAGCAAGGTCCTAGCGGGGACAAACACCGGGGAGCTGTTTTTT.

The V gene is TRBV28, the J gene TRBJ1-6; D is unresolved. V dropped 9 bases and J dropped 0 bases, with 9 bases sitting between them. Germline V gene data show CDR1 as MDHEN and CDR2 as SYDVKM. This CDR3 has 14 residues. The CDR3 loop reads CASDGSSYNSPLHF. CDR3 bases: TGTGCCAGTGACGGGAGCTCCTATAATTCACCCCTCCACTTT.

J is TRBJ1-3 and V is TRBV7-6, with 7 bases lining up with TRBD1. Germline V gene sequence: CDR1 SGHVS, CDR2 FNYEAQ. The CDR3 sequence is 18 residues long. The V and J ends lost 2 bases and 2 bases, in that order; junction bases with no gene match: 12. CDR3 bases: TGTGCCAGCAGCTTAAAAGCCTTTGACAGGGTCCCTGGAAACACCATATATTTT. It encodes CASSLKAFDRVPGNTIYF.

This rearrangement joins TRBV28 to TRBJ1-1; 7 bases fit TRBD1. With 8 bases clipped from V and 4 bases from J, the junction kept 1 base outside the gene matches. Germline V gives CDR1 MDHEN, CDR2 SYDVKM. The CDR3 is made up of 11 amino acids. DNA of the CDR3: TGTGCCAGCCGACAGGGCACTGAAGCTTTCTTT. This encodes CASRQGTEAFF.

This clone was recorded only once. Additional DNA sequences in this sample encode the identical CDR3. The V and J genes are TRBV5-1 and TRBJ2-2, with D perhaps TRBD2 (6 bases). CDR3 length equals 15 residues. The V gene lost 4 bases and the J gene lost 1 base, with 11 bases spanning the gap. Per germline, CDR1 SGHRS and CDR2 YFSETQ. CDR3 sequence reads: CASSPSGRNTGELFF. CDR3 nucleotides: TGCGCCAGCAGCCCAAGCGGGCGGAACACCGGGGAGCTGTTTTTT.

The J gene is TRBJ1-3, the V gene TRBV30; the match to TRBD1 covers 7 bases. CDR3 length equals 14 residues. Germline CDR1 GTSNPN, CDR2 SVGIG (reference sequence). V shed 5 bases, J shed 8 bases, and the junction held 12 bases outside the gene matches. CDR3 DNA sequence: TGTGCCTGGCGGACAGGCGAAACCGGGTACACCATATATTTT. This gives the protein CAWRTGETGYTIYF.

The chain uses TRBV5-3 and TRBJ2-3; TRBD2 matches at 9 bases. TRBV5-3 is treated as an ORF (open reading frame) with a function not yet certain. V trimming: 4 bases; J trimming: 3 bases; junction bases outside the gene matches: 12. This CDR3 region has 17 residues. CDR3 nucleotide sequence: TGTGCCAGAAGCCCGGATGAGCGGGAGGAGGGAACAGATACGCAGTATTTT. Translating gives CARSPDEREEGTDTQYF.